Listed below are T cell receptor beta chains from one sample, sequenced in a study of cytomegalovirus exposure and HLA in healthy donors. TCRdb's table, derived via immunoSEQ multiplex PCR, lists solely in-frame clones and lacks some. The sample shows 150,000 to 200,000 clones, about 75% of them seen only once. The sequenced sample consisted of PBMCs. These receptors were taken from a man aged 18 to 29 in good health and CMV-seropositive. CDR3s include the opening cysteine and the closing phenylalanine or tryptophan. The order of the fields is V gene, J gene, clone size, D gene, CDR3 protein, CDR3 DNA. The D gene is left open where the match is weak. For some rows the clone size is stated as once, few or many, or as a class when expanded; others skip it.

V: TRBV19
J: TRBJ1-4
size: -
D: TRBD1
CDR3: CASSDRVSANEKLFF
DNA: TGTGCCAGTAGCGACAGGGTTTCGGCTAATGAAAAACTGTTTTTT

V: TRBV11-3
J: TRBJ2-3
size: -
D: -
CDR3: CASSLDGGLSDTQYF
DNA: TGTGCCAGCAGCTTAGACGGCGGATTGTCAGATACGCAGTATTTT

V: TRBV30
J: TRBJ2-1
size: -
D: -
CDR3: CAWSPGYPNEQFF
DNA: TGCGCCTGGAGTCCCGGGTACCCCAATGAGCAGTTCTTC

V: TRBV6-1
J: TRBJ1-4
size: -
D: -
CDR3: CASSQRDGNEKLFF
DNA: TGTGCCAGCAGTCAGCGGGACGGTAATGAAAAACTGTTTTTT

V: TRBV30
J: TRBJ2-3
size: -
D: -
CDR3: CAWGSPGTDTQYF
DNA: TGTGCCTGGGGTAGCCCCGGAACAGATACGCAGTATTTT

V: TRBV5-6
J: TRBJ1-1
size: once
D: -
CDR3: CASSLAGGNTEAFF
DNA: TGTGCCAGCAGCTTGGCCGGGGGGAACACTGAAGCTTTCTTT

V: TRBV21-1
J: TRBJ2-3
size: -
D: -
CDR3: CASSTLMWRQGATDTQYF
DNA: TGTGCCAGCAGCACCCTCATGTGGAGACAGGGGGCCACAGATACGCAGTATTTT

V: TRBV7-9
J: TRBJ1-2
size: once
D: TRBD1
CDR3: CASSLQGDYGYTF
DNA: TGTGCCAGCAGCCTTCAGGGGGACTATGGCTACACCTTC

V: TRBV5-4
J: TRBJ1-2
size: once
D: TRBD1
CDR3: CASSSTGDGYTF
DNA: TGTGCCAGCAGCAGTACAGGGGATGGCTACACCTTC

V: TRBV28
J: TRBJ1-6
size: -
D: -
CDR3: CASSSPRTGYNSPLHF
DNA: TGTGCCAGCAGTTCCCCTCGTACAGGGTATAATTCACCCCTCCACTTT

V: TRBV6-1
J: TRBJ1-1
size: -
D: -
CDR3: CASGQGISTEAFF
DNA: TGTGCCAGCGGCCAGGGGATTAGCACTGAAGCTTTCTTT

V: TRBV30
J: TRBJ1-6
size: -
D: -
CDR3: CACTHENSPLHF
DNA: TGTGCCTGTACACATGAAAATTCACCCCTCCACTTT

V: TRBV7-3
J: TRBJ2-3
size: -
D: -
CDR3: CASSLGGHFTDTQYF
DNA: TGTGCCAGCAGCTTAGGGGGACACTTCACAGATACGCAGTATTTT

V: TRBV19
J: TRBJ1-1
size: once
D: -
CDR3: CASSMRNTEAFF
DNA: TGTGCCAGTAGTATGCGGAACACTGAAGCTTTCTTT

V: TRBV30
J: TRBJ1-3
size: -
D: -
CDR3: CAWSRGPGNTIYF
DNA: TGTGCCTGGAGTAGGGGTCCCGGAAACACCATATATTTT

V: TRBV5-1
J: TRBJ2-3
size: -
D: TRBD2
CDR3: CASSPRTSGSSITDTQYF
DNA: TGCGCCAGCAGCCCGCGGACTAGCGGGAGTTCTATCACAGATACGCAGTATTTT

V: TRBV6-5
J: TRBJ1-1
size: few
D: -
CDR3: CASLWGPNTEAFF
DNA: TGTGCCAGCCTATGGGGCCCGAACACTGAAGCTTTCTTT

V: TRBV5-4
J: TRBJ2-1
size: -
D: TRBD2
CDR3: CASSPVGSGASYNEQFF
DNA: TGTGCCAGCTCGCCGGTGGGTAGCGGGGCCTCTTACAATGAGCAGTTCTTC

V: TRBV5-1
J: TRBJ1-1
size: -
D: -
CDR3: CASSLGRGMNTEAFF
DNA: TGCGCCAGCAGCTTGGGCAGGGGTATGAACACTGAAGCTTTCTTT

V: TRBV5-8
J: TRBJ1-2
size: few
D: -
CDR3: CASSITGSNYGYTF
DNA: TGTGCCAGCAGTATCACAGGTTCTAACTATGGCTACACCTTC

V: TRBV11-3
J: TRBJ2-1
size: once
D: TRBD1
CDR3: CASSSRTGGSYNEQFF
DNA: TGTGCCAGCAGCTCCCGGACAGGCGGGTCCTACAATGAGCAGTTCTTC

V: TRBV5-1
J: TRBJ2-2
size: once
D: TRBD2
CDR3: CASSLAGTSGSTGELFF
DNA: TGCGCCAGCAGCTTGGCGGGGACTAGCGGGAGCACCGGGGAGCTGTTTTTT

V: TRBV28
J: TRBJ2-3
size: -
D: TRBD1
CDR3: CASSFAGGATDTQYF
DNA: TGTGCCAGCAGTTTTGCAGGGGGCGCAACAGATACGCAGTATTTT

V: TRBV7-8
J: TRBJ1-2
size: -
D: -
CDR3: CASSLATTATGLSYGYTF
DNA: TGTGCCAGCAGCTTAGCGACAACCGCTACAGGCCTTTCCTATGGCTACACCTTC

V: TRBV11-2
J: TRBJ2-1
size: few
D: -
CDR3: CASSYGEQFF
DNA: TGTGCCAGCAGCTACGGTGAGCAGTTCTTC

V: TRBV15
J: TRBJ1-3
size: -
D: TRBD1
CDR3: CATSRDYPGGISGNTIYF
DNA: TGTGCCACCAGCAGAGATTACCCAGGGGGAATCTCTGGAAACACCATATATTTT

V: TRBV19
J: TRBJ1-2
size: -
D: -
CDR3: CASSKWGRAGQDYGYTF
DNA: TGTGCCAGTAGCAAGTGGGGTAGGGCGGGCCAGGACTATGGCTACACCTTC

V: TRBV13
J: TRBJ1-2
size: -
D: -
CDR3: CASSQGRRYGYTF
DNA: TGTGCCAGCAGCCAGGGGCGGCGCTATGGCTACACCTTC

V: TRBV5-1
J: TRBJ1-1
size: few
D: TRBD1
CDR3: CASSQGQGEAFF
DNA: TGCGCCAGCAGCCAAGGACAGGGGGAAGCTTTCTTT

V: TRBV6-1
J: TRBJ1-1
size: -
D: -
CDR3: CASLQAPSDTEAFF
DNA: TGTGCCAGCCTCCAGGCACCCTCTGACACTGAAGCTTTCTTT

V: TRBV18
J: TRBJ2-2
size: -
D: -
CDR3: CASSRGMDTGELFF
DNA: TGTGCCAGCTCACGAGGGATGGACACCGGGGAGCTGTTTTTT

V: TRBV5-4
J: TRBJ2-3
size: -
D: -
CDR3: CASSLSDTGTQYF
DNA: TGTGCCAGCAGCTTGAGTGATACCGGTACGCAGTATTTT

V: TRBV11-3
J: TRBJ1-1
size: -
D: -
CDR3: CASSIDSNTEAFF
DNA: TGTGCCAGCAGCATCGACTCGAACACTGAAGCTTTCTTT

V: TRBV18
J: TRBJ1-5
size: -
D: -
CDR3: CASSPLRGGNQPQHF
DNA: TGTGCCAGCTCACCCTTGCGGGGGGGCAATCAGCCCCAGCATTTT

V: TRBV19
J: TRBJ1-1
size: -
D: -
CDR3: CASSTRGDTEAFF
DNA: TGTGCCAGTAGTACCCGAGGTGACACTGAAGCTTTCTTT

V: TRBV6-1
J: TRBJ2-2
size: few
D: TRBD2
CDR3: CASSDSSGRWGGELFF
DNA: TGTGCCAGCAGTGATTCTAGCGGGAGATGGGGCGGGGAGCTGTTTTTT

V: TRBV28
J: TRBJ2-5
size: few
D: -
CDR3: CASNSGWTAIQETQYF
DNA: TGTGCCAGCAATTCGGGCTGGACAGCTATCCAGGAGACCCAGTACTTC

V: TRBV6-1
J: TRBJ1-6
size: many
D: TRBD1
CDR3: CASSEGQGPDPLHF
DNA: TGTGCCAGCAGTGAAGGACAGGGGCCTGACCCCCTCCACTTT

V: TRBV11-2
J: TRBJ2-5
size: few
D: -
CDR3: CASSLRGGQAIVETQYF
DNA: TGTGCCAGCAGCCTGCGCGGGGGACAGGCGATCGTGGAGACCCAGTACTTC

V: TRBV19
J: TRBJ2-2
size: -
D: -
CDR3: CASISGGNTGELFF
DNA: TGTGCCAGTATCTCCGGGGGGAACACCGGGGAGCTGTTTTTT

V: TRBV7-8
J: TRBJ1-4
size: -
D: -
CDR3: CASSLGTAEKLFF
DNA: TGTGCCAGCAGCTTAGGGACAGCCGAAAAACTGTTTTTT

V: TRBV28
J: TRBJ2-4
size: once
D: -
CDR3: CASSGAGLAKNIQYF
DNA: TGTGCCAGCTCTGGTGCGGGGCTAGCCAAAAACATTCAGTACTTC

V: TRBV10-2
J: TRBJ2-2
size: -
D: TRBD1
CDR3: CASSLTGDRTGELFF
DNA: TGCGCCAGCAGTCTGACAGGGGACAGAACCGGGGAGCTGTTTTTT

V: TRBV2
J: TRBJ2-3
size: -
D: -
CDR3: CASSEYGSSGSTDTQYF
DNA: TGTGCCAGCAGTGAATATGGAAGTTCGGGGTCCACAGATACGCAGTATTTT

V: TRBV27
J: TRBJ1-1
size: -
D: -
CDR3: CASSLSTGITEAFF
DNA: TGTGCCAGCAGTTTATCTACAGGGATCACTGAAGCTTTCTTT

V: TRBV7-8
J: TRBJ1-2
size: once
D: -
CDR3: CASSILTGLYGYTF
DNA: TGTGCCAGCAGCATCCTCACAGGGCTCTATGGCTACACCTTC

V: TRBV6-5
J: TRBJ1-1
size: -
D: -
CDR3: CASSYSNSGVTEAFF
DNA: TGTGCCAGCAGTTACTCTAACTCAGGGGTCACTGAAGCTTTCTTT

V: TRBV5-1
J: TRBJ1-2
size: -
D: -
CDR3: CASSSNRTPRDGYTF
DNA: TGCGCCAGCAGCTCAAATCGGACCCCGAGGGATGGCTACACCTTC

V: TRBV5-1
J: TRBJ1-2
size: -
D: TRBD1
CDR3: CASSPDSTGPYGYTF
DNA: TGCGCCAGCAGCCCTGATTCGACAGGGCCCTATGGCTACACCTTC

V: TRBV10-3
J: TRBJ1-5
size: -
D: -
CDR3: CAISEENQPQHF
DNA: TGTGCCATCAGTGAGGAGAATCAGCCCCAGCATTTT